Below, one TCR beta chain is given with its context. Trimming left V 0 bases short and J 0 bases short, with 12 bases between. Germline loops: CDR1 LGHNA, CDR2 YNFKEQ. The CDR3 has 16 amino acids. RNA transcripts served as the template for amplifying TCR beta CDR3 regions. Initially, a first-round RT-PCR of the TCR CDR3 employed the HTBI primer set. TCRdb re-derived calls from the multiplex PCR reads in MiXCR, one entry per CDR3 protein. This repertoire shows hundreds of thousands of distinct CDR3 sequences, 16% found once; its top ten account for 15% to 20%. This sample was taken from a study of T cells in Graves' hyperthyroidism and ophthalmopathy.

The rearrangement uses TRBV4-2 and TRBJ2-7; D uncertain. The material sequenced was blood. The sequence was obtained from a woman under 30 with Graves' hyperthyroidism. The CDR3 protein is CASSQEWVEASYEQYF. CDR3 nucleotides: TGTGCCAGCAGCCAAGAGTGGGTGGAAGCCTCCTACGAGCAGTACTTC.